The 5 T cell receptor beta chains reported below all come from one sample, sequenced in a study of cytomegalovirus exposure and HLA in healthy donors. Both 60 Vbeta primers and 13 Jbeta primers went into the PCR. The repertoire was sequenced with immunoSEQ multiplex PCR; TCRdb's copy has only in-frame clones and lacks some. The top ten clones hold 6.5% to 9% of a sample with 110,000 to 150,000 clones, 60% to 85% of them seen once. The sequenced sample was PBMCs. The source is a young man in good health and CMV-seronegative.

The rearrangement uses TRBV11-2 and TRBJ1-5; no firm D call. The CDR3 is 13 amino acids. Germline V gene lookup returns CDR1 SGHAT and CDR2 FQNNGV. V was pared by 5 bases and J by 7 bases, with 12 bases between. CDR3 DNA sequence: TGTGCCAGCAGCCAAGGAGCCCGCCAGCCCCAGCATTTT. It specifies CASSQGARQPQHF.

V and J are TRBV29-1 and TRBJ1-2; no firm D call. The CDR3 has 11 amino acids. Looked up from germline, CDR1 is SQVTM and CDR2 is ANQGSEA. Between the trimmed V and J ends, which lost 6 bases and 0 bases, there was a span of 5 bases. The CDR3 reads CSVRANYGYTF. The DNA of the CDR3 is TGCAGCGTAAGAGCTAACTATGGCTACACCTTC.

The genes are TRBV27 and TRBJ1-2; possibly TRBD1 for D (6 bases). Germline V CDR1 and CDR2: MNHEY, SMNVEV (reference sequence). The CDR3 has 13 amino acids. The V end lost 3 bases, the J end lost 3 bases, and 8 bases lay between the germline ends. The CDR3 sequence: CASSLTGDYGYTF. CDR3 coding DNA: TGTGCCAGCAGTTTGACAGGAGACTATGGCTACACCTTC.

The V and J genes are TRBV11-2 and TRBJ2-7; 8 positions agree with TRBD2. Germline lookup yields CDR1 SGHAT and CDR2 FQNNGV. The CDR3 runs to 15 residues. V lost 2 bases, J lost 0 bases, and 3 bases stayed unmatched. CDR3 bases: TGTGCCAGCAGCTTAACGGGGGGGGCCTCCTACGAGCAGTACTTC. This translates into CASSLTGGASYEQYF.

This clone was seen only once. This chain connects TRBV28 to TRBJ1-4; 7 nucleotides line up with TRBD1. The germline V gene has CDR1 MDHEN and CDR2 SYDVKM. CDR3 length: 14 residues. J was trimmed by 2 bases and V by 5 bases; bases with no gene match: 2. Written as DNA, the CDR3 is TGTGCCAGCAGTCGGACAGGTACTAATGAAAAACTGTTTTTT. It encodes CASSRTGTNEKLFF.